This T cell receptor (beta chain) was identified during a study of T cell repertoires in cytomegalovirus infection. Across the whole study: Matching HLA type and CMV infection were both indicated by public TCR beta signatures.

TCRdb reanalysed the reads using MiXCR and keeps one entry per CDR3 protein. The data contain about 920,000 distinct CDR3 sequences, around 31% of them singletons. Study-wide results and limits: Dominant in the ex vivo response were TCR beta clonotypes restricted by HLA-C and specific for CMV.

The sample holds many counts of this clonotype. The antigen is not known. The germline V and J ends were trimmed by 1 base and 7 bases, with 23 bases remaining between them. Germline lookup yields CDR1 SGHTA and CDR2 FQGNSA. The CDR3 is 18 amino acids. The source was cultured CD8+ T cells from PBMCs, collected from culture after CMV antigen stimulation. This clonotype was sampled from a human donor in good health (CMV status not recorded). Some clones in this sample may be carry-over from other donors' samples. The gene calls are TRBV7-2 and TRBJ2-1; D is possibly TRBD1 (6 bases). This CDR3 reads CASSLGGFVGARGNEQFF. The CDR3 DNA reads TGTGCCAGCAGCTTAGGAGGGTTTGTGGGGGCCCGAGGGAATGAGCAGTTCTTC.